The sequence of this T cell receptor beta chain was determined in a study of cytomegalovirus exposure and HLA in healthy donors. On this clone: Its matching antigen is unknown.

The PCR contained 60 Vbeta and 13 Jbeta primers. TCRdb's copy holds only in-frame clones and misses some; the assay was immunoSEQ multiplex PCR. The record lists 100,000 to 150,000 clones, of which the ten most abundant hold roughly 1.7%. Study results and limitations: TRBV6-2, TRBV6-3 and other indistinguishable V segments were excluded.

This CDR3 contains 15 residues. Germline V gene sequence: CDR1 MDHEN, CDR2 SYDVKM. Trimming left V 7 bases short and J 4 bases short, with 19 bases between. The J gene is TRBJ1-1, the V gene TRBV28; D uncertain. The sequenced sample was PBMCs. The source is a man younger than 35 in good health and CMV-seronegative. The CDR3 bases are TGTGCCAGCACCCCCACGGGGTCCGTGGGCACTGAAGCTTTCTTT. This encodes CASTPTGSVGTEAFF.